The T cell receptor beta chain described here comes from a study of cytomegalovirus exposure and HLA in healthy donors. PCR primers comprised 60 Vbeta and 13 Jbeta primers. Repertoires were generated with immunoSEQ multiplex PCR, while TCRdb's copy carries only in-frame clones and drops some. This sample has some 100,000 clones; roughly 67% occur once, and the top ten carry around 8.1%. Among the donors, all were healthy bone marrow donors. Notes on the study in general: It was approximately 150 TCR beta chains that were listed as cytomegalovirus-associated. Among the most significant clusters, several appeared linked to common viral pathogens in a later analysis. Later work showed greater clonal expansion in HLA-associated TCR beta chains than in equally common others.

Regarding this clone: Its antigen is currently unknown. The junction departs from germline at one end; a sequencing error may be responsible.

The specimen sequenced was PBMCs. This receptor was identified in a man aged 40-49 years in good health and CMV-seronegative.

DNA of the CDR3: TGTGCTAGCAGCTTAGCGCCGGGGACTACCTACGAGCAGTACTTC. Residues: CASSLAPGTTYEQYF. The rearrangement uses TRBV7-7 and TRBJ2-7, with TRBD2 matching over 7 bases. Germline V gives CDR1 SSHAT, CDR2 FNYEAQ (reference sequence). The CDR3 is made up of 15 amino acids.